The clone carrying this TCR beta chain was counted only a few times. What it recognizes is unknown. The assay ran at deep level. The assay was immunoSEQ multiplex PCR, and TCRdb's table has in-frame clones only and misses some. Of about 110,000 clones detected, 68% appear once; the ten largest clones hold approximately 25%. The source of the sample is a study of shared clonotypes between healthy human individuals. Background on the study: Used for every donor were three CD4 naive, three CD4 memory, two CD8 naive and one CD8 memory plate. Findings of the study overall: Generation probability values for non-shared clonotypes were lower than those for clonotypes shared by all four donors.

Germline CDR1 and CDR2: MRHNA and SNTAGT. V shed 4 bases and J 1 base; nucleotides not matched to a gene: 7. The CDR3 loop spans 16 amino acids. The sample comprised memory CD8+ T cells sorted from blood. Subset reported: CD45RO+ cells pooled with CCR7-negative TemRA cells. The receptor's source is a woman aged 25-40 years in good health. The chain couples TRBV6-4 to TRBJ2-3; 8 nucleotides line up with TRBD2. The DNA of the CDR3 is TGTGCCAGCAGTGCCACACTAGCGGACGGCACAGATACGCAGTATTTT. This translates into CASSATLADGTDTQYF.